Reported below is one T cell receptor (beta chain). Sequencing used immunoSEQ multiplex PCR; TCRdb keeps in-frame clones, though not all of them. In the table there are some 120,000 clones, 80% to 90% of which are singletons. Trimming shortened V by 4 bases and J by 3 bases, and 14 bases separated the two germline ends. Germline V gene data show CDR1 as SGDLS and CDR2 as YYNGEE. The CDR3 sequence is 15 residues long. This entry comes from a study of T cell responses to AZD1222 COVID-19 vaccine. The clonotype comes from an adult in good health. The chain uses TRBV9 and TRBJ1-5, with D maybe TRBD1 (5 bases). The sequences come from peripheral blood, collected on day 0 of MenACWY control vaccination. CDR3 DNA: TGTGCCAGCAGCATCAGACAGCTATACAATCAGCCCCAGCATTTT. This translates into CASSIRQLYNQPQHF.